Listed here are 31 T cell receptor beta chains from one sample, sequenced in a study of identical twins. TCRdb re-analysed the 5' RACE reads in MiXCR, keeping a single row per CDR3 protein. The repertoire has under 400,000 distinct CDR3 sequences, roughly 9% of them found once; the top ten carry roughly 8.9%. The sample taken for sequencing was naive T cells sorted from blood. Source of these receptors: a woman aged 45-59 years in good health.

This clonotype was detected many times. Here the CDR3 reads CASSSLGGLFHEQFF. The CDR3 bases are TGCGCCAGCAGTTCCCTTGGGGGACTATTTCATGAGCAGTTCTTC. This rearrangement joins TRBV5-1 to TRBJ2-1, with TRBD2 identical over 7 bases. This CDR3 contains 15 residues. J lost 8 bases, V lost 5 bases, and 13 bases had no gene match. Germline loops: CDR1 SGHRS, CDR2 YFSETQ.

The chain's CDR3 is CASSSHLTSGGNEQFF. In DNA, the CDR3 is TGTGCCAGCAGTTCCCATCTGACTAGCGGGGGCAATGAGCAGTTCTTC. The chain is built from TRBV6-5 and TRBJ2-1; 12 nucleotides align to TRBD2. The CDR3 is made up of 16 amino acids. CDR1 and CDR2 from the germline V gene are MNHEY and SVGAGI. J gave up 6 bases and V 4 bases, and 7 bases lay outside the gene matches.

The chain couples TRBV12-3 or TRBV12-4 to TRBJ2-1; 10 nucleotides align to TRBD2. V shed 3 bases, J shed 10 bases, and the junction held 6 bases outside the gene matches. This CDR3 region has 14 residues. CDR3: CASSFSGRILEQFF. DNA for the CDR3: TGTGCCAGCAGTTTTAGCGGGAGGATTTTGGAGCAGTTCTTC.

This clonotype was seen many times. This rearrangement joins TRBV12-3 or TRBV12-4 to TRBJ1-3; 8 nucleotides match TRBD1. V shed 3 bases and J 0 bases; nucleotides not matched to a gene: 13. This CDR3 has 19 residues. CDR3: CASSLGQESLLLSGNTIYF. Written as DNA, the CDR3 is TGTGCCAGCAGTTTGGGACAGGAGTCTTTACTCCTCTCTGGAAACACCATATATTTT.

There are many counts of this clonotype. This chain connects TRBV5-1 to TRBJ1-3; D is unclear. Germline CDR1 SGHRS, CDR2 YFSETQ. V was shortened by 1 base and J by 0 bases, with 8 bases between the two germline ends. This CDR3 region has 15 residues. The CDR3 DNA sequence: TGCGCCAGCAGCTTGAACCCCAACTCTGGAAACACCATATATTTT. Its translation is CASSLNPNSGNTIYF.

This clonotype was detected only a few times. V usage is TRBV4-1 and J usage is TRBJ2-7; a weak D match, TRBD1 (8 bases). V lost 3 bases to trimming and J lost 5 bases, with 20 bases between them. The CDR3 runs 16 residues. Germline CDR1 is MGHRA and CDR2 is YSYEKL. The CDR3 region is CASSQVVTGGVHEQYF. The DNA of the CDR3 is TGCGCCAGCAGCCAGGTTGTAACAGGGGGGGTGCACGAGCAGTACTTC.

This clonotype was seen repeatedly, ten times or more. CDR3 loop: CASSFWGSYNEQFF. CDR3 DNA sequence: TGTGCCAGCAGTTTCTGGGGCTCCTACAATGAGCAGTTCTTC. The gene calls are TRBV2 and TRBJ2-1; no clear D gene. The V end was cut by 5 bases, the J end by 0 bases, with 8 bases between. Per the germline V gene, CDR1 is SNHLY and CDR2 is FYNNEI. This CDR3 has 14 amino acids. Filled out from reference TRBV2 and TRBJ2-1, the complete variable domain reads EPEVTQTPSHQVTQMGQEVILRCVPISNHLYFYWYRQILGQKVEFLVSFYNNEISEKSEIFDDQFSVERPDGSNFTLKIRSTKLEDSAMYFCASSFWGSYNEQFFGPGTRLTVL.

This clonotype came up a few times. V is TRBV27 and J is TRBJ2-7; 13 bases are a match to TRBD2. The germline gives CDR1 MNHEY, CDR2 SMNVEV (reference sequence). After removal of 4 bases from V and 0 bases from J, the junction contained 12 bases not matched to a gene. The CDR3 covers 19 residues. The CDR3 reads CASSCGRLAGGASSYEQYV. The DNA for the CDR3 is TGTGCCAGCAGTTGTGGGAGACTAGCGGGAGGCGCTAGCTCCTACGAGCAGTACGTC.

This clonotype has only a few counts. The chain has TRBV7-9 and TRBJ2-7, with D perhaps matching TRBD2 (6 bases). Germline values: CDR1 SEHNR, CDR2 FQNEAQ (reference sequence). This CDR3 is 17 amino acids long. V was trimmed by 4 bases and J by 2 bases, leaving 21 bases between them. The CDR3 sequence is CASSYPPSAGSAYEQYF. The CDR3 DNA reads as TGTGCCAGCAGCTACCCTCCCAGCGCGGGAAGCGCCTACGAGCAGTACTTC. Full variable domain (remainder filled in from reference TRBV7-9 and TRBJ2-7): DTGVSQNPRHKITKRGQNVTFRCDPISEHNRLYWYRQTLGQGPEFLTYFQNEAQLEKSRLLSDRFSAERPKGSFSTLEIQRTEQGDSAMYLCASSYPPSAGSAYEQYFGPGTRLTVT.

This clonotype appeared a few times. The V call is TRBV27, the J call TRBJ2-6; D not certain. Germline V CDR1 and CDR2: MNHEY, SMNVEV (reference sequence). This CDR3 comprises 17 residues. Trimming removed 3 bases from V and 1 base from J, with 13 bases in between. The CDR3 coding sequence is TGTGCCAGCAGTTTTATCCTGGGTCCGTCTGGGGCCAACGTCCTGACTTTC. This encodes CASSFILGPSGANVLTF.

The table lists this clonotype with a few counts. CDR3 in DNA: TGTGCCAGCAGTTTAGCGGGAGAGATGACCGGGGAGCTGTTTTTT. It is translated as CASSLAGEMTGELFF. V and J are TRBV6-2 or TRBV6-3 and TRBJ2-2, with 9 bases lining up with TRBD2. CDR1 and CDR2 (germline): MNHEY, SVGEGT. The junction had 5 bases not matched to a gene; V was cut back by 4 bases and J by 5 bases. This CDR3 is built from 15 residues.

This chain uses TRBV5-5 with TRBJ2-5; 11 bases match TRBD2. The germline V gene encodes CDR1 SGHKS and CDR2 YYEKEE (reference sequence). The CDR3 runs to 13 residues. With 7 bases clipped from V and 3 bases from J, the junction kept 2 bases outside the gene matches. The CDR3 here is CASGGLAEETQYF. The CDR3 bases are TGTGCCAGCGGGGGACTAGCGGAAGAGACCCAGTACTTC.

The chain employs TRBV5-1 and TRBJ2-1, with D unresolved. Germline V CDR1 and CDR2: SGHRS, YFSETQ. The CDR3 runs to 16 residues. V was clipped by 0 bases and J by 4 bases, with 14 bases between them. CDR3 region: CASSLETNLVYNEQFF. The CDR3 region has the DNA TGCGCCAGCAGCTTGGAGACCAATCTGGTTTACAATGAGCAGTTCTTC.

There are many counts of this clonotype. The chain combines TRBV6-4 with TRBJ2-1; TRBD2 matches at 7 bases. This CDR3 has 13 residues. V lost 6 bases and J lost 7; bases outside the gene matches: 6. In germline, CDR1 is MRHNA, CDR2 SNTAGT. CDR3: CASSPGTTNEQFF. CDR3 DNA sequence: TGTGCCAGCAGCCCCGGGACTACAAATGAGCAGTTCTTC.

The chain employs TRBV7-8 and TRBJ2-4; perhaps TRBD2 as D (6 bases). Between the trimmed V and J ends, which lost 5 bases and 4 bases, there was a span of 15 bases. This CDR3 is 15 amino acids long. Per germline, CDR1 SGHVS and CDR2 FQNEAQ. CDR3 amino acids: CASSHREQLKNIQYF. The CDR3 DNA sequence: TGTGCCAGCAGCCACCGGGAGCAGTTAAAAAACATTCAGTACTTC. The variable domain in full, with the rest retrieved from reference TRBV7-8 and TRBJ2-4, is GAGVSQSPRYKVAKRGQDVALRCDPISGHVSLFWYQQALGQGPEFLTYFQNEAQLDKSGLPSDRFFAERPEGSVSTLKIQRTQQEDSAVYLCASSHREQLKNIQYFGAGTRLSVL.

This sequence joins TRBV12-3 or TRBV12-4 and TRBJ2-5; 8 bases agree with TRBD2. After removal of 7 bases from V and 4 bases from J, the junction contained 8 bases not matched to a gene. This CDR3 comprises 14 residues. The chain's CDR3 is CASIQDGRGETQYF. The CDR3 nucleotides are TGTGCCAGCATCCAGGACGGGAGGGGAGAGACCCAGTACTTC.

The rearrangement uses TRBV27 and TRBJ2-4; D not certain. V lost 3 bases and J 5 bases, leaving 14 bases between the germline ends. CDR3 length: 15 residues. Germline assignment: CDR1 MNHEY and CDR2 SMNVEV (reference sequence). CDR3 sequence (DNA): TGTGCCAGCAGTTTGGCAGGTTGGGGTCAAAACATTCAGTACTTC. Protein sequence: CASSLAGWGQNIQYF.

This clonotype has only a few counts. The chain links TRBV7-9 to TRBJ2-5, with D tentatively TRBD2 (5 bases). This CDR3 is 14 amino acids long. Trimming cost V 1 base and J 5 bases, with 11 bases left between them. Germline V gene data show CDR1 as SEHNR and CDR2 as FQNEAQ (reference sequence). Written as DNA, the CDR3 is TGTGCCAGCAGCTTAGTGGATCAGCGGGAGACCCAGTACTTC. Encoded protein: CASSLVDQRETQYF.

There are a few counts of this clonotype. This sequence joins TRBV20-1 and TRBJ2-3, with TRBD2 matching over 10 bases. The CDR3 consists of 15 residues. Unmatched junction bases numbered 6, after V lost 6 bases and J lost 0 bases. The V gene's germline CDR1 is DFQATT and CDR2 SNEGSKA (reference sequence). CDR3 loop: CSALSGRASTDTQYF. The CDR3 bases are TGCAGTGCGTTGAGCGGGAGGGCCAGCACAGATACGCAGTATTTT.

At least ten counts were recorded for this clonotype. The CDR3 here is CSGSQGIDGYTF. CDR3 bases: TGCAGCGGGTCGCAGGGAATAGATGGCTACACCTTC. This chain uses TRBV29-1 with TRBJ1-2, with D possibly TRBD1 on 5 matching bases. Germline CDR1 and CDR2: SQVTM and ANQGSEA. V was pared by 7 bases and J by 6 bases, with 15 bases between. This CDR3 is 12 amino acids long.

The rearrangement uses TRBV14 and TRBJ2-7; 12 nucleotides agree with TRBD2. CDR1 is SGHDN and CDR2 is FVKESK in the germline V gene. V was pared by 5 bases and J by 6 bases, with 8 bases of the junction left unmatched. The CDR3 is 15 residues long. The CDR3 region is CASSARLAGVGEQYF. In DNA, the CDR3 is TGTGCCAGCAGCGCGAGACTAGCGGGAGTTGGCGAGCAGTACTTC.

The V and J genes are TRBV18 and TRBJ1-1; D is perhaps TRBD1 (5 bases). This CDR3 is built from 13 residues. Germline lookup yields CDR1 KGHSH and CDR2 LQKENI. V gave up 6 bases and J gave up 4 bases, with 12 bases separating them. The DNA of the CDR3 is TGTGCCAGCTCCCCCCAGGGAATCACTGAAGCTTTCTTT. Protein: CASSPQGITEAFF.

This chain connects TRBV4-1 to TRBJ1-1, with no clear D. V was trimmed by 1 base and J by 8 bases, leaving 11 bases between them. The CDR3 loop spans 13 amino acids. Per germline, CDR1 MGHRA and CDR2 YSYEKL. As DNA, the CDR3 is TGCGCCAGCAGCCAAGGGCCGGACGGGGAAGCTTTCTTT. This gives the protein CASSQGPDGEAFF.

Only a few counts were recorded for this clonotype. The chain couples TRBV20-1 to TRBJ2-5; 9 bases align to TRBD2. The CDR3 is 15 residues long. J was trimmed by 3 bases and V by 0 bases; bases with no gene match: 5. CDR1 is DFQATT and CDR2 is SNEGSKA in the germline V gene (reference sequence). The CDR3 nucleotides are TGCAGTGCTAGAGATCTACTAGCGGGCGAAGAGACCCAGTACTTC. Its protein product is CSARDLLAGEETQYF.

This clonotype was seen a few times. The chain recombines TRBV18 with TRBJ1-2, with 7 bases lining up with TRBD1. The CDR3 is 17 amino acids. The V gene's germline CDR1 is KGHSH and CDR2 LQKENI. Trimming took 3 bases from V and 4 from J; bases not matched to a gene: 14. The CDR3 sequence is CASSPEGTVTGFYGYTF. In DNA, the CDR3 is TGTGCCAGCTCACCGGAGGGGACGGTGACAGGGTTCTATGGCTACACCTTC.

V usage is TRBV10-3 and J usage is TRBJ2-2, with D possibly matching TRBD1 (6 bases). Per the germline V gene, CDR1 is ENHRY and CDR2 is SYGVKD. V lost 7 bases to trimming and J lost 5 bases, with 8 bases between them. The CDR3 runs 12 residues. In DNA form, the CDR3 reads TGTGCCATCAACAGGGAGACCGGGGAGCTGTTTTTT. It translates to CAINRETGELFF.

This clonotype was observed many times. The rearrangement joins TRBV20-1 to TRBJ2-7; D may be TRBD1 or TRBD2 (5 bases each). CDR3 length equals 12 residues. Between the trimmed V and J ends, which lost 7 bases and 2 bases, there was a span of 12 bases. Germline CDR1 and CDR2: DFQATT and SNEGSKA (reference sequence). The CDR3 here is CSVGDGTYEQYF. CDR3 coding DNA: TGCAGTGTGGGGGACGGAACCTACGAGCAGTACTTC.

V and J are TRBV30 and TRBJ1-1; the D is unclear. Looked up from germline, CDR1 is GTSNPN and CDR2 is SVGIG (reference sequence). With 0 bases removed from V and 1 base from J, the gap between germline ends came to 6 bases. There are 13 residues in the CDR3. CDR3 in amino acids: CAWSVRGNTEAFF. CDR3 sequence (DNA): TGTGCCTGGAGTGTACGGGGGAACACTGAAGCTTTCTTT.

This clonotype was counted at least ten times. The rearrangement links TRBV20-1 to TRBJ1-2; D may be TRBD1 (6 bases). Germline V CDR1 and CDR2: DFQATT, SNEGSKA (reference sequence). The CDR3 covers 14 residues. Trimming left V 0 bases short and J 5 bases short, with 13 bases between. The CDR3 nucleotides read TGCAGTGCTAGAGATAACAGGGATGGTTATGGCTACACCTTC. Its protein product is CSARDNRDGYGYTF.

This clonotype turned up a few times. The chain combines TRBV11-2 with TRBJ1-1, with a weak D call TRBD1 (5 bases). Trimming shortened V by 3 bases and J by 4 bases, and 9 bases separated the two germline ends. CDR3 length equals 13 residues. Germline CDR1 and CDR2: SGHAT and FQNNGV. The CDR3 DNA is TGTGCCAGCAGCTTCATGGGGGTCACTGAAGCTTTCTTT. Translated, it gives CASSFMGVTEAFF.

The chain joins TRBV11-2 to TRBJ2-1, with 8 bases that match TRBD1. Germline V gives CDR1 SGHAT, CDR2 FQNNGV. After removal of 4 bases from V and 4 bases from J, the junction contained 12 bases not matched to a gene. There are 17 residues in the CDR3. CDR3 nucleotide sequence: TGTGCCAGCAGCTCGGCAGAGGGACAGGTCTCGTACAATGAGCAGTTCTTC. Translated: CASSSAEGQVSYNEQFF.